This T cell receptor beta chain came from a study of blood T cells in healthy people across ages. Trimming took 3 bases from V and 4 from J; bases not matched to a gene: 5. The CDR3 length is 14 residues. Germline V gene sequence: CDR1 MGHRA, CDR2 YSYEKL. Broader study findings: Naive T cell percentage by flow cytometry tracked strongly with beta diversity.

It was with a sample-barcoded 5' primer and a J-beta primer mix that a second PCR of roughly 7 to 12 cycles was run. A template-switch adaptor that had 12 random nucleotides put a tag on each cDNA molecule. TCRdb re-derived calls from the 5' RACE reads in MiXCR, one entry per CDR3 protein. The sample holds approximately 1,000,000 distinct CDR3 sequences; 40% to 55% are singletons and the top ten take approximately 20%. This clonotype was detected ten times or more. The antigen remains unidentified. J is TRBJ1-1 and V is TRBV4-1, with 7 bases fitting TRBD1. Material: blood. This receptor was obtained from a woman aged 60 to 75 in good health. DNA of the CDR3: TGCGCCAGCAGCCACCACAGGGGTGGCACTGAAGCTTTCTTT. Translating it yields CASSHHRGGTEAFF.